Listed here are 29 T cell receptor beta chains from one sample, sequenced in a study of T cell responses to AZD1222 COVID-19 vaccine. Assay used: immunoSEQ multiplex PCR; TCRdb lists only in-frame clones, some missing. Among fewer than 180,000 clones, under 95% were seen once, and the ten largest hold 3.3%. The sample was peripheral blood, taken 28 days after the second AZD1222 dose. These receptors originate from an adult who received the AZD1222 COVID-19 vaccine.

This clone occurred once. The gene calls are TRBV12-3 or TRBV12-4 and TRBJ1-2, with 9 bases matching TRBD1. The CDR3 is made up of 13 amino acids. V lost 5 bases to trimming and J lost 5 bases; unmatched junction nucleotides: 3. The CDR3 region is CASSDRGGYGYTF. DNA of the CDR3: TGTGCCAGCAGTGACAGGGGGGGATATGGCTACACCTTC.

The chain links TRBV19 to TRBJ1-1, with 7 bases identical to TRBD1. The CDR3 runs to 13 residues. V shed 10 bases and J 1 base; nucleotides not matched to a gene: 6. CDR1 and CDR2 from the germline V gene are LNHDA and SQIVND (reference sequence). The CDR3 loop reads CATQGQWNTEAFF. DNA of the CDR3: TGTGCCACCCAGGGACAGTGGAACACTGAAGCTTTCTTT.

The V call is TRBV6-5, the J call TRBJ1-6, with 7 positions matching TRBD1. The CDR3 length is 15 residues. V shed 6 bases and J 7 bases; nucleotides not matched to a gene: 9. CDR1 is MNHEY and CDR2 is SVGAGI in the germline V gene. The CDR3 DNA reads as TGTGCCAGCAGGGCGACAGGGATGAGGAATTCACCCCTCCACTTT. Translation gives CASRATGMRNSPLHF.

The J gene is TRBJ1-5, the V gene TRBV5-1; D is unresolved. V shed 8 bases and J shed 0 bases, with 9 bases lying between them. CDR1 and CDR2 from the germline V gene are SGHRS and YFSETQ. This CDR3 region has 13 residues. This CDR3 reads CASRLDSNQPQHF. The CDR3 nucleotides are TGCGCCAGTCGTTTAGATAGCAATCAGCCCCAGCATTTT. Complete variable domain (other parts from reference TRBV5-1 and TRBJ1-5): KAGVTQTPRYLIKTRGQQVTLSCSPISGHRSVSWYQQTPGQGLQFLFEYFSETQRNKGNFPGRFSGRQFSNSRSEMNVSTLELGDSALYLCASRLDSNQPQHFGDGTRLSIL.

The chain joins TRBV2 to TRBJ2-7; the match to TRBD1 covers 7 bases. After removal of 6 bases from V and 3 bases from J, the junction contained 11 bases not matched to a gene. The CDR3 totals 15 residues. Germline V gives CDR1 SNHLY, CDR2 FYNNEI. The CDR3 DNA follows: TGTGCCAGCAGCAAAGGACAGGTATTGGTCTACGAGCAGTACTTC. The encoded protein is CASSKGQVLVYEQYF.

V is TRBV24-1 and J is TRBJ2-2, with 8 bases aligning to TRBD2. Per germline, CDR1 KGHDR and CDR2 SFDVKD. Germline trimming cut 1 base from V and 7 bases from J; bases unmatched to any gene: 4. The CDR3 is 15 residues long. CDR3 sequence (DNA): TGTGCCACCAGTGATTTTACGGCGGGAGGCGGGGAGCTGTTTTTT. This gives the protein CATSDFTAGGGELFF.

V and J are TRBV7-9 and TRBJ2-7; 13 bases agree with TRBD2. CDR1 SEHNR and CDR2 FQNEAQ come from the germline V gene (reference sequence). V dropped 4 bases and J dropped 6; count of bases not matched to a gene: 3. CDR3 size: 14 residues. CDR3 sequence (DNA): TGTGCCAGCAGCTCGGGACTAGCGGGAAGCGAGCAGTACTTC. The encoded protein is CASSSGLAGSEQYF.

The chain couples TRBV5-4 to TRBJ2-1; 13 nucleotides agree with TRBD2. With 4 bases clipped from V and 5 bases from J, the junction kept 6 bases outside the gene matches. The CDR3 runs 16 residues. CDR1 and CDR2 from the germline V gene are SGHNT and YYREEE (reference sequence). This CDR3 is CASSPPGTSGDNEQFF. CDR3 nucleotide sequence: TGTGCCAGCAGCCCACCAGGGACTAGCGGGGACAATGAGCAGTTCTTC.

This sequence joins TRBV4-1 and TRBJ2-5; possible D gene TRBD2, 5 bases. With 1 base removed from V and 4 bases from J, the gap between germline ends came to 13 bases. The CDR3 consists of 15 residues. Looked up from germline, CDR1 is MGHRA and CDR2 is YSYEKL. The CDR3 is CASSQAGSRGETQYF. In DNA, the CDR3 is TGCGCCAGCAGCCAAGCGGGATCTCGAGGAGAGACCCAGTACTTC.

This chain connects TRBV2 to TRBJ2-3; no clear D gene. CDR1 is SNHLY, CDR2 FYNNEI, per germline. The CDR3 has 13 amino acids. Trimming took off 2 bases at V and 0 bases at J, with 3 bases between the two ends. The chain's CDR3 is CASSELSTDTQYF. In DNA, the CDR3 is TGTGCCAGCAGTGAATTGAGCACAGATACGCAGTATTTT.

The chain recombines TRBV6-6 with TRBJ1-2; TRBD1 agrees at 9 bases. Germline values: CDR1 MNHNY, CDR2 SVGAGI (reference sequence). Unmatched junction bases numbered 6, after V lost 6 bases and J lost 4 bases. The CDR3 consists of 14 residues. CDR3 DNA sequence: TGTGCCAGCAGACAGGGGGCGGGACTCTATGGCTACACCTTC. It is translated as CASRQGAGLYGYTF.

The chain combines TRBV4-1 with TRBJ2-1; 9 bases agree with TRBD2. Trimming cost V 4 bases and J 1 base; bases outside gene matches: 5. Germline values: CDR1 MGHRA, CDR2 YSYEKL. There are 16 residues in the CDR3. The CDR3 nucleotides read TGCGCCAGCAGCCCATTGGGACTAGCATCCTACAATGAGCAGTTCTTC. Translation gives CASSPLGLASYNEQFF.

V usage is TRBV3-1 (or the pseudogene TRBV3-2) and J usage is TRBJ2-1; a weak D match, TRBD1 (6 bases). The CDR3 sequence is 15 residues long. Germline CDR1 LGHDT, CDR2 YNNKEL (reference sequence). V dropped 4 bases and J dropped 2 bases, with 12 bases sitting between them. The CDR3 DNA follows: TGTGCCAGCAGCCCTACAGGGTTGGCCTACAATGAGCAGTTCTTC. Translated: CASSPTGLAYNEQFF.

The genes are TRBV3-1 (or the pseudogene TRBV3-2) and TRBJ2-7; 12 bases agree with TRBD2. This CDR3 is built from 17 residues. From germline, CDR1 is LGHDT and CDR2 YNNKEL (reference sequence). The trim removed 5 bases at V and 8 bases at J, leaving 16 bases unmatched. The CDR3 here is CASSLLGLAGRPGQQYF. The DNA of the CDR3 is TGTGCCAGCAGCTTACTGGGACTAGCGGGCCGTCCCGGGCAGCAGTACTTC.

The rearrangement joins TRBV6-1 to TRBJ2-3; no reliable D call. The V end lost 0 bases, the J end lost 0 bases, and 7 bases lay between the germline ends. CDR3 length: 15 amino acids. Germline V gene sequence: CDR1 MNHNS, CDR2 SASEGT. The CDR3 region is CASSEARFSTDTQYF. DNA for the CDR3: TGTGCCAGCAGTGAAGCGCGGTTTAGCACAGATACGCAGTATTTT.

The V gene is TRBV11-2, the J gene TRBJ1-5; 8 positions agree with TRBD1. The J segment lost 9 bases and the V segment lost 4 bases, leaving 11 bases of the junction unmatched. Looked up from germline, CDR1 is SGHAT and CDR2 is FQNNGV. The CDR3 consists of 15 residues. As DNA, the CDR3 is TGTGCCAGCAGCTCCAGAACAGGGGGAAGTACGCCCCAGCATTTT. Its translation: CASSSRTGGSTPQHF.

V and J are TRBV4-3 and TRBJ2-1; a possible D gene is TRBD1 (5 bases). The V and J ends lost 0 bases and 12 bases respectively, with 12 bases between them. This CDR3 has 13 amino acids. Germline V gives CDR1 LGHNA, CDR2 YSLEER. The CDR3 region is CASSQDGAFGQFF. CDR3 DNA sequence: TGCGCCAGCAGCCAAGATGGGGCGTTTGGGCAGTTCTTC.

The V gene is TRBV27, the J gene TRBJ1-6, with 7 bases aligning to TRBD1. Germline V CDR1 and CDR2: MNHEY, SMNVEV (reference sequence). Trimming removed 4 bases from V and 10 bases from J; junction bases left unmatched: 22. The CDR3 extends over 19 amino acids. The CDR3 loop reads CASSSPRGSSLLNLSPLHF. CDR3 nucleotides: TGTGCCAGCAGTTCTCCCAGGGGGAGTTCTCTACTCAATCTCTCACCCCTCCACTTT.

The rearrangement links TRBV5-4 to TRBJ1-1; D is undetermined. V gave up 0 bases and J gave up 3 bases, with 9 bases separating them. The CDR3 runs to 14 residues. In germline, CDR1 is SGHNT, CDR2 YYREEE (reference sequence). This chain's CDR3 is CASSLGISYTEAFF. CDR3 nucleotide sequence: TGTGCCAGCAGCTTGGGAATCAGTTACACTGAAGCTTTCTTT.

The chain joins TRBV28 to TRBJ1-6; 8 nucleotides match TRBD1. Germline V gene lookup returns CDR1 MDHEN and CDR2 SYDVKM. The ends lost 6 bases at V and 5 bases at J; junction bases unmatched: 9. This CDR3 is 16 amino acids long. The chain's CDR3 is CASSYAGTGDNSPLHF. Here the CDR3 DNA reads TGTGCCAGCAGCTATGCCGGGACAGGTGATAATTCACCCCTCCACTTT.

The V call is TRBV5-4, the J call TRBJ2-5; D is unclear. Trimming took off 2 bases at V and 2 bases at J, with 7 bases between the two ends. CDR3 length equals 13 residues. The germline gives CDR1 SGHNT, CDR2 YYREEE (reference sequence). CDR3 nucleotide sequence: TGTGCCAGCAGCTTTGGCGAACAAGAGACCCAGTACTTC. Amino acid sequence: CASSFGEQETQYF.

The V call is TRBV10-2, the J call TRBJ2-7, with D tentatively TRBD1 (5 bases). Per the germline V gene, CDR1 is WSHSY and CDR2 is SAAADI. The CDR3 covers 13 residues. Trimming removed 3 bases from V and 1 base from J, with 7 bases in between. The CDR3 region is CASSDQGSYEQYF. In nucleotides, the CDR3 is TGCGCCAGCAGTGATCAGGGTTCCTACGAGCAGTACTTC.

The chain links TRBV19 to TRBJ2-7, with a possible D match to TRBD1 (5 bases). Germline assignment: CDR1 LNHDA and CDR2 SQIVND (reference sequence). The germline V and J ends were trimmed by 2 bases and 5 bases, with 10 bases remaining between them. This CDR3 comprises 13 residues. This CDR3 reads CASSISGYDEQYF. The CDR3 bases are TGTGCCAGTAGTATATCAGGGTACGACGAGCAGTACTTC.

The V call is TRBV28, the J call TRBJ1-1; D unresolved. The V gene lost 5 bases and the J gene lost 6 bases, with 13 bases spanning the gap. The CDR3 consists of 13 residues. In germline, CDR1 is MDHEN, CDR2 SYDVKM. The DNA for the CDR3 is TGTGCCAGCAGTCGACTTAGTGGGTCTGAAGCTTTCTTT. Translated: CASSRLSGSEAFF.

The genes are TRBV7-2 and TRBJ2-7, with D perhaps TRBD1 (6 bases). This CDR3 region has 18 residues. Trimming removed 2 bases from V and 0 bases from J, with 20 bases in between. Per germline, CDR1 SGHTA and CDR2 FQGNSA. CDR3 DNA sequence: TGTGCCAGCAGCTTATCAGGACAGCCCCCGAGGAGCTCCTACGAGCAGTACTTC. Translated: CASSLSGQPPRSSYEQYF.

The chain couples TRBV3-1 (or the pseudogene TRBV3-2) to TRBJ2-1, with D unresolved. CDR3 length equals 14 residues. The germline gives CDR1 LGHDT, CDR2 YNNKEL (reference sequence). Trimming shortened V by 1 base and J by 4 bases, and 8 bases separated the two germline ends. CDR3 sequence: CASSQVSPYNEQFF. The CDR3 DNA sequence: TGTGCCAGCAGCCAAGTTAGTCCGTACAATGAGCAGTTCTTC.

This clone was observed once. The genes are TRBV2 and TRBJ1-1; D might be TRBD1 (5 bases). Germline CDR1 is SNHLY and CDR2 is FYNNEI. Trimming removed 2 bases at V and 5 bases at J, with 12 bases between. This CDR3 contains 14 residues. This CDR3 reads CASSERQGGTEAFF. In DNA, the CDR3 is TGTGCCAGCAGTGAAAGGCAGGGAGGGACTGAAGCTTTCTTT.

This clone has only a few counts. The V and J genes are TRBV12-3 or TRBV12-4 and TRBJ2-7; D is undetermined. Trimming stripped 5 bases from V and 3 bases from J, with 5 bases between. The CDR3 spans 11 residues. The CDR3 loop reads CASSQRYEQYF. DNA for the CDR3: TGTGCCAGCAGTCAGCGCTACGAGCAGTACTTC.

J is TRBJ2-5 and V is TRBV5-3; D gene ambiguous. TRBV5-3 is reported as an ORF; its role is uncertain. This CDR3 comprises 13 residues. With 0 bases removed from V and 5 bases from J, the gap between germline ends came to 8 bases. CDR3 bases: TGTGCCAGAAGCTTGGGAGGCAGGGAGACCCAGTACTTC. Its protein product is CARSLGGRETQYF.